The 12 T cell receptor beta chains below all came from one sample that was sequenced in a study of identical twins. TCRdb redid the calling of the 5' RACE reads with MiXCR, one entry per CDR3 protein. The sample lists more than 1.5 million distinct CDR3 sequences; roughly a third were seen once. Sequencing was done on a sample of cord blood. The receptors were gathered from a newborn girl in good health.

This clonotype was seen at least ten times. The chain uses TRBV9 and TRBJ2-3, with 8 bases matching TRBD1. Losses at the gene ends were 4 bases for V and 1 base for J; bases not matched to a gene: 5. Germline assignment: CDR1 SGDLS and CDR2 YYNGEE. This CDR3 spans 15 amino acids. The DNA of the CDR3 is TGTGCCAGCAGCCCTCAGGGACAGGGCACAGATACGCAGTATTTT. Translation: CASSPQGQGTDTQYF.

This chain connects TRBV7-2 to TRBJ2-3, with 9 bases that match TRBD2. Trimming took 5 bases from V and 4 from J; bases not matched to a gene: 10. CDR1 is SGHTA and CDR2 is FQGNSA in the germline V gene. The CDR3 is 16 amino acids. DNA of the CDR3: TGTGCCAGCAGCCCGCGACTAGCGGTAGCACCAGATACGCAGTATTTT. Residues: CASSPRLAVAPDTQYF.

There are a few counts of this clonotype. The genes are TRBV7-8 and TRBJ1-5; 8 nucleotides align to TRBD1. The CDR3 is made up of 17 amino acids. V gave up 5 bases and J gave up 3 bases; unmatched junction bases: 12. Germline V gene sequence: CDR1 SGHVS, CDR2 FQNEAQ. The CDR3 DNA sequence: TGTGCCAGCAGCCACCGGACAGGGAGGGGGGACAATCAGCCCCAGCATTTT. It translates to CASSHRTGRGDNQPQHF.

The chain uses TRBV3-1 and TRBJ2-1; a possible D gene is TRBD2 (6 bases). The germline V and J ends were trimmed by 1 base and 4 bases, with 11 bases remaining between them. The CDR3 loop spans 15 amino acids. The germline gives CDR1 LGHDT, CDR2 YNNKEL (reference sequence). CDR3 coding DNA: TGTGCCAGCAGCCAAGGGGTAGCGGAGTACAATGAGCAGTTCTTC. Translating gives CASSQGVAEYNEQFF.

This clonotype has a count of ten or more. This chain links TRBV10-3 with TRBJ1-1; perhaps TRBD1 as D (6 bases). Germline CDR1 is ENHRY and CDR2 is SYGVKD. The V gene lost 11 bases and the J gene lost 1 base, with 11 bases spanning the gap. This CDR3 is 12 amino acids long. The DNA of the CDR3 is TGTGCCGCTTCACAGGGGAACACTGAAGCTTTCTTT. Its protein is CAASQGNTEAFF.

The rearrangement joins TRBV4-1 to TRBJ2-5; TRBD2 matches 8 bases. The J segment lost 11 bases and the V segment lost 0 bases, leaving 8 bases of the junction unmatched. CDR1 MGHRA and CDR2 YSYEKL come from the germline V gene. This CDR3 has 14 residues. The CDR3 DNA follows: TGCGCCAGCAGCCAAGAAGGGCCACTAGCGGAGCAGTACTTC. This encodes CASSQEGPLAEQYF.

This rearrangement joins TRBV6-5 to TRBJ2-1; D perhaps matches TRBD1 (5 bases). Looked up from germline, CDR1 is MNHEY and CDR2 is SVGAGI. The CDR3 loop spans 13 amino acids. V was cut by 11 bases and J by 8 bases, with 19 bases left in between. The CDR3 loop is CALPRPKGDEQFF. CDR3 nucleotide sequence: TGTGCCCTCCCCAGGCCAAAAGGGGATGAGCAGTTCTTC.

The CDR3: CASSPGEFLLAGEEQYF. CDR3 bases: TGTGCCAGCAGTCCGGGGGAATTCTTACTAGCGGGAGAAGAGCAGTACTTC. The chain is built from TRBV12-3 or TRBV12-4 and TRBJ2-5, with 11 bases that match TRBD2. The CDR3 spans 17 residues. V gave up 5 bases and J gave up 11 bases; unmatched junction bases: 19.

The CDR3 DNA reads TGTGCCAGCAGTGAAGGCAGGGCCCTCTCTGGCTACACCTTC. Translating it yields CASSEGRALSGYTF. The chain combines TRBV25-1 with TRBJ1-2; D is possibly TRBD1 (5 bases). Germline CDR1 is MGHDK and CDR2 is SYGVNS. Deletions cut 2 bases from V and 7 bases from J, with 14 bases between. The CDR3 extends over 14 amino acids.

This clonotype occurred a few times. The chain combines TRBV24-1 with TRBJ1-5; tentative D call: TRBD1 (5 bases). The CDR3 spans 12 residues. V lost 9 bases and J 2 bases, leaving 7 bases between the germline ends. Germline CDR1 and CDR2: KGHDR and SFDVKD. As DNA, the CDR3 is TGTGCCACCCTCAGGGGCAATCAGCCCCAGCATTTT. It is translated as CATLRGNQPQHF.

The V call is TRBV7-9, the J call TRBJ2-7; TRBD2 matches at 10 bases. Per the germline V gene, CDR1 is SEHNR and CDR2 is FQNEAQ (reference sequence). V trimming: 2 bases; J trimming: 2 bases; junction bases outside the gene matches: 3. The CDR3 sequence is 15 residues long. The CDR3 is CASSLNGLAAYEQYF. The CDR3 DNA follows: TGTGCCAGCAGCTTAAATGGACTAGCGGCCTACGAGCAGTACTTC.

This rearrangement joins TRBV3-1 to TRBJ1-2; D gene ambiguous. The CDR3 has 13 amino acids. Germline V CDR1 and CDR2: LGHDT, YNNKEL (reference sequence). Trimming removed 2 bases from V and 7 bases from J, with 11 bases in between. The CDR3 DNA reads TGTGCCAGCAGCCAAAAGGCTTCTAGTGGCTACACCTTC. Its protein is CASSQKASSGYTF.